Many counts were recorded for the clone carrying this TCR beta chain. The CDR3 contains 15 residues. V lost 3 bases and J 4 bases, leaving 13 bases between the germline ends. Germline V lookup: CDR1 MGHRA, CDR2 YSYEKL. The sample is drawn from a study of neurological immune-mediated disorders. Synthesis of cDNA was accomplished via 5'RACE employing 10-nucleotide random UMIs. TCRdb reprocessed the 5' RACE reads via MiXCR and lists one record per CDR3 protein. The repertoire has about 58,000 distinct CDR3 sequences, approximately 3.1% of them found once; the top ten carry approximately 7.1%. Sequenced input: PBMCs. This chain connects TRBV4-1 to TRBJ1-3; D is ambiguous. The TCR sequence derives from a woman aged 55 to 70 with multiple sclerosis. Here the CDR3 reads CASSQNTLAGNTIYF. The CDR3 DNA is TGCGCCAGCAGCCAGAACACCCTCGCCGGAAACACCATATATTTT.